Below are 8 T cell receptor beta chains sequenced from a single sample in a study of T-cell memory formation after mild COVID-19. TCRdb fed the 5' RACE reads into MiXCR, producing one record per CDR3 protein. The data contain about 430,000 distinct CDR3 sequences, around 17% of them singletons. Sequencing was done on a sample of PBMCs or a T cell subset sorted from them (not recorded which). These TCRs come from a man younger than 30 who had mild COVID-19 (a few samples of this study predate the infection). Cell type and time point are not known.

The chain employs TRBV12-3 or TRBV12-4 and TRBJ2-1; 7 bases match TRBD1. V dropped 6 bases and J dropped 8; count of bases not matched to a gene: 4. This CDR3 is 12 amino acids long. DNA of the CDR3: TGTGCCAGCAGCCCACAGGGGTATGAGCAGTTCTTC. Translated: CASSPQGYEQFF.

This rearrangement joins TRBV7-2 to TRBJ2-1, with a tentative D call TRBD1 (6 bases). The V gene's germline CDR1 is SGHTA and CDR2 FQGNSA. Trimming took 0 bases from V and 9 from J, leaving 18 bases between them. This CDR3 region has 16 residues. The CDR3 DNA sequence: TGTGCCAGCAGCTTAGCGATGGGGGCGGTGGTTCGTGAGCAGTTCTTC. This gives the protein CASSLAMGAVVREQFF.

This sequence joins TRBV7-8 and TRBJ2-5, with 10 bases fitting TRBD2. Germline loops: CDR1 SGHVS, CDR2 FQNEAQ. V dropped 1 base and J dropped 3; count of bases not matched to a gene: 8. The CDR3 spans 17 residues. Written as DNA, the CDR3 is TGTGCCAGCAGCTTAGGGAGAGTACTAGCGGGGAAAGAGACCCAGTACTTC. Amino acid sequence: CASSLGRVLAGKETQYF.

This clonotype was found a few times. The rearrangement uses TRBV12-3 or TRBV12-4 and TRBJ2-3; D is ambiguous. The CDR3 totals 10 residues. Deletions cut 10 bases from V and 6 bases from J, with 8 bases between. CDR3 region: CATGPDTQYF. The DNA for the CDR3 is TGTGCCACCGGTCCGGATACGCAGTATTTT.

This clonotype has a count of ten or more. The V and J genes are TRBV5-4 and TRBJ2-5; D unclear. V was trimmed by 1 base and J by 2 bases, leaving 12 bases between them. CDR1 and CDR2 (germline): SGHNT, YYREEE (reference sequence). The CDR3 spans 15 residues. CDR3 nucleotide sequence: TGTGCCAGCAGCTTGCCGTCGGGTCCTCAAGAGACCCAGTACTTC. The encoded protein is CASSLPSGPQETQYF.

The rearrangement links TRBV19 to TRBJ1-5; maybe TRBD1 (5 bases). CDR3 size: 15 residues. Trimming stripped 10 bases from V and 0 bases from J, with 16 bases between. Germline lookup yields CDR1 LNHDA and CDR2 SQIVND (reference sequence). The DNA of the CDR3 is TGTGCCACCCAAATGCGGGGGAATAGCAATCAGCCCCAGCATTTT. It yields the protein CATQMRGNSNQPQHF.

This clonotype has a handful of counts. The chain links TRBV7-2 to TRBJ1-2, with D unclear. Germline loops: CDR1 SGHTA, CDR2 FQGNSA. Trimming pared 4 bases from V and 6 bases from J, leaving 9 bases between. The CDR3 runs 12 residues. The CDR3 reads CASSSGFNGYTF. The CDR3 DNA reads TGTGCCAGCAGCTCCGGGTTTAATGGCTACACCTTC.

The CDR3 DNA reads as TGTGCCAGCAGCGGCAAGGGGGTATTTTCACCCCTCCACTTT. It specifies CASSGKGVFSPLHF. This chain links TRBV7-2 with TRBJ1-6; TRBD1 is a possible D gene (6 bases). This CDR3 is 14 amino acids long. Germline assignment: CDR1 SGHTA and CDR2 FQGNSA. V lost 5 bases and J 9 bases, leaving 14 bases between the germline ends.